This T cell receptor (beta chain) was retrieved from a study of blood T cell repertoires in COVID-19. Between the trimmed V and J ends, which lost 5 bases and 0 bases, there was a span of 8 bases. This CDR3 has 15 amino acids. Germline assignment: CDR1 SGHTA and CDR2 FQGNSA. TCRdb's copy holds only in-frame clones and misses some; the assay was immunoSEQ multiplex PCR. The sample records approximately 470,000 clones, about 90% being singletons. Sequenced material: PBMCs or T cells enriched from blood (not recorded which). The chain links TRBV7-2 to TRBJ1-6; D is unclear. This clonotype originated in a woman under 30 who had recovered from COVID-19. CDR3 in DNA: TGTGCCAGCAGCCTCCCGAGCTCCTATAATTCACCCCTCCACTTT. This translates into CASSLPSSYNSPLHF.